These T cell receptor beta chains were read from a single sample in a study of T cells expressing NK-cell markers. After re-calling the 5' RACE reads, TCRdb lists one entry per CDR3 protein, DNA absent. Its table lists about 180,000 distinct CDR3 sequences. The sequenced sample was blood T cells: a sorted CD56 or NKG2C T cell subset, CD4+ or CD8+ T cells, or bulk PBMC T cells (not recorded which). The receptor set was obtained from a man aged 18-69 years in good health. The CDR3 runs from the conserved cysteine through the conserved F or W.

j_call v_call cdr3_aa
TRBJ2-3 TRBV2 CASRRFPERGGSTDTQYF
TRBJ2-1 TRBV20-1 CSARDSALNLAYEQFF
TRBJ1-2 TRBV3-1 CASSQGELLYGYTF
TRBJ2-3 TRBV15 CATRRDSTDTQYF
TRBJ2-2 TRBV27 CASSLSGPGQGGSGELFF
TRBJ2-3 TRBV2 CASSGSSGGQTRVDTQYF
TRBJ2-1 TRBV7-9 CASSSPGGAGYNEQFF
TRBJ1-1 TRBV5-1 CASSFGGRGSLNTEAFF
TRBJ2-5 TRBV7-6 CASSLAGGTSGGLETQYF
TRBJ2-5 TRBV7-9 CASSTRQERPQETQYF
TRBJ2-3 TRBV21-1 CASSKVYRDTDTQYF
TRBJ2-7 TRBV29-1 CSAEEEAEQYF
TRBJ2-3 TRBV15 CATSLRGTSTDTQYF
TRBJ1-1 TRBV20-1 CSARPLVQDTEAFF
TRBJ1-5 TRBV13 CASSMGPGNQPQHF
TRBJ2-5 TRBV7-8 CASSFGTGPVETQYF